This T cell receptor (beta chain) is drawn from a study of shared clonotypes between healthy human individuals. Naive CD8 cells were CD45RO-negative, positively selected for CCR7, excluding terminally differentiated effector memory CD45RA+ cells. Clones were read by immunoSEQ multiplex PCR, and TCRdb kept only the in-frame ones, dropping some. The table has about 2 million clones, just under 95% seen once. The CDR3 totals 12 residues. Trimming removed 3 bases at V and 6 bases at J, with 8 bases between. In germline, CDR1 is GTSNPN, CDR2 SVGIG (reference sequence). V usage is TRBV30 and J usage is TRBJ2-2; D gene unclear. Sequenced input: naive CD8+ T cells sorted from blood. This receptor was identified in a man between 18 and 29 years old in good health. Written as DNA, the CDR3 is TGTGCCTGGAGCGAGACCTCCGGGGAGCTGTTTTTT. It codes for CAWSETSGELFF.